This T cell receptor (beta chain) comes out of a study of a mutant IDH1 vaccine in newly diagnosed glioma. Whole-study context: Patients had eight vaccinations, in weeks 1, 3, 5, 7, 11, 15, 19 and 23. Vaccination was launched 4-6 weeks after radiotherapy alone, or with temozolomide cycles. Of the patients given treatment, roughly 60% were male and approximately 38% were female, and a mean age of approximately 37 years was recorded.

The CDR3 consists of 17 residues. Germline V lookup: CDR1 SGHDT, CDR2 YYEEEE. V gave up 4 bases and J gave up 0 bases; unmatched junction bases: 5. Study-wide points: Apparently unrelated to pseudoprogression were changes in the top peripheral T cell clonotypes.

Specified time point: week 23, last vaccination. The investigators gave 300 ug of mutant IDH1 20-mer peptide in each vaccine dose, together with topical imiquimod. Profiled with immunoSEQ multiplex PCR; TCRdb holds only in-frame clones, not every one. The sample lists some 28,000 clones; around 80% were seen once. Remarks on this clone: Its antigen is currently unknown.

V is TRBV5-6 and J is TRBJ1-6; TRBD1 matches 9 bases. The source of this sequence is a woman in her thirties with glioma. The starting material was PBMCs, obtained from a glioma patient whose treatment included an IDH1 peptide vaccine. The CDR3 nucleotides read TGTGCCAGCAGCAGGGAGACAGGGGGCTCCTATAATTCACCCCTCCACTTT. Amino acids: CASSRETGGSYNSPLHF. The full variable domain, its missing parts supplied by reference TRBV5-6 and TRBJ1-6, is DAGVTQSPTHLIKTRGQQVTLRCSPKSGHDTVSWYQQALGQGPQFIFQYYEEEERQRGNFPDRFSGHQFPNYSSELNVNALLLGDSALYLCASSRETGGSYNSPLHFGNGTRLTVT.